This record looks at one T cell receptor beta chain sequence and its context. What it binds is not known. The source of the sample is a study of T cells after yellow fever vaccination. Whole-study context: The SMART-Seq v4 Ultra Low Input method served to prepare the low-cell-number fractions. Points from the study as a whole: Abundant clonotypes from the bulk population could get into FACS-sorted repertoires as contaminants. Though it reached lower strength, the secondary response hit its peak faster, day 5 versus 15.

One entry per CDR3 protein, called by TCRdb with MiXCR from the 5' RACE reads. This table holds over 300,000 distinct CDR3 sequences, over 4% found once. This CDR3 comprises 20 residues. Germline lookup yields CDR1 MGHRA and CDR2 YSYEKL. With 3 bases removed from V and 0 bases from J, the gap between germline ends came to 21 bases. V usage is TRBV4-1 and J usage is TRBJ1-6, with unresolved D. Here the sequenced sample was PBMCs, taken 5 days after the yellow fever booster vaccination. The clonotype comes from a man in his late teens or twenties who received the YFV17D yellow fever vaccine. CDR3 loop: CASSQTLGYIPSSYNSPLHF. The DNA for the CDR3 is TGCGCCAGCAGCCAGACCCTGGGGTACATTCCAAGCTCCTATAATTCACCCCTCCACTTT.